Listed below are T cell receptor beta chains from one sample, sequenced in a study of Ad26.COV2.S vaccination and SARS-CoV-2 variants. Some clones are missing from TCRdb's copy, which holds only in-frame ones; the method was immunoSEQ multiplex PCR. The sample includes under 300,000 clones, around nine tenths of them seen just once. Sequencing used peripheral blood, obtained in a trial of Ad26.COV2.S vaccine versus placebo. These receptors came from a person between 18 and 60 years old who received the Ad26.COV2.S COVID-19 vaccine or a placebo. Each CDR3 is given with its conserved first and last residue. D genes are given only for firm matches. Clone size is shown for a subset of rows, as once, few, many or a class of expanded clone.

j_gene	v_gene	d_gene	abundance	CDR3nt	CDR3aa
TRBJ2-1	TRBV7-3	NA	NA	TGTGCCAGCAGCTTAACGTTTAACGAGGGGTTGCCCTACAATGAGCAGTTCTTC	CASSLTFNEGLPYNEQFF
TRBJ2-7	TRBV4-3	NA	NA	TGCGCCAGCAGCCACGACTGGCGGGGATCTTACGAGCAGTACTTC	CASSHDWRGSYEQYF
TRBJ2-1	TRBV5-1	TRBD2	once	TGCGCCAGCAGCATTAGCGGGGGACCACGCAATGAGCAGTTCTTC	CASSISGGPRNEQFF
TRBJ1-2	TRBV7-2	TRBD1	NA	TGTGCCAGCAGCAACCGGGACAGGTTTAACTATGGCTACACCTTC	CASSNRDRFNYGYTF
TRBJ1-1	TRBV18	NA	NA	TGTGCCAGCTCACCAGAGAACACTGAAGCTTTCTTT	CASSPENTEAFF
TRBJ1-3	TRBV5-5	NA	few	TGTGCCAGCAGCCCGGATCTCGGGGGCGTGAATAGGAACACCATATATTTT	CASSPDLGGVNRNTIYF
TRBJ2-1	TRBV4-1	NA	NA	TGCGCCAGCAGCCCGCTCACGAACAATGAGCAGTTCTTC	CASSPLTNNEQFF
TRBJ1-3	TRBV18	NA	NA	TGTGCCAGCTCACCTACGCTCTCTGGAAACACCATATATTTT	CASSPTLSGNTIYF
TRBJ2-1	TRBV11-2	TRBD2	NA	TGTGCCAGCAGCTTACGTCAGGGACTAGCGGCGGATGAGCAGTTCTTC	CASSLRQGLAADEQFF
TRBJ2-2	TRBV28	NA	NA	TGTGCCAGCAGTTTACCCCCCGGGGAGCTGTTTTTT	CASSLPPGELFF
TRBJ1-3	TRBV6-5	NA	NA	TGTGCCAGCAGTAAGACATTCCCTGGAAACACCATATATTTT	CASSKTFPGNTIYF
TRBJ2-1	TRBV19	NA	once	TGTGCCAGTACCCCCCCCGGGCGGGGCCCCTCGAATGAGCAGTTCTTC	CASTPPGRGPSNEQFF
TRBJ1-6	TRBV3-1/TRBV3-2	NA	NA	TGTGCCAGCAGCCGCCCGGACTCATTAGGACGCATTAATTCACCCCTCCACTTT	CASSRPDSLGRINSPLHF
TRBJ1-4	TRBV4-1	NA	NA	TGCGCCAGCAGCCAAGGGCGCTCACAGAATGAAAAACTGTTTTTT	CASSQGRSQNEKLFF
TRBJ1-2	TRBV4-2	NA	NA	TGTGCCAGCAGCCAAGGGCTTATAGAACTCTATGGCTACACCTTC	CASSQGLIELYGYTF
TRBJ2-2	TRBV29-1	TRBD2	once	TGCAGCGTGAAGGGACTAGCGGGGACGAACACCGGGGAGCTGTTTTTT	CSVKGLAGTNTGELFF
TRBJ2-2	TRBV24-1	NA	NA	TGTGCCACCAGTCGACAATTCGGGGAGCTGTTTTTT	CATSRQFGELFF
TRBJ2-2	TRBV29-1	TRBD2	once	TGCAGCGTTCTTTTCAGCGGGGCGAAGGAGCTGTTTTTT	CSVLFSGAKELFF
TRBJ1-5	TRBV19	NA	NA	TGTGCCAGTAGTCCTTGGGGCAGTGACAATCAGCCCCAGCATTTT	CASSPWGSDNQPQHF
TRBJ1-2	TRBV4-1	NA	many	TGCGCCAGCAGCCAAGGCCCGCAGGGAGATGGCTACACCTTC	CASSQGPQGDGYTF
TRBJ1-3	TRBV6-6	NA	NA	TGTGCCAGCAGACCCGGGACAACTGGAAACACCATATATTTT	CASRPGTTGNTIYF
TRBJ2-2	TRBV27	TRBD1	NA	TGTGCCAGCGGGGAGAGACAGGGGAAGGTATGGGCCGGGGAGCTGTTTTTT	CASGERQGKVWAGELFF
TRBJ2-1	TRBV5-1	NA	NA	TGCGCCAGCAGCCAGGCGCTCTCTCCTTACAATGAGCAGTTCTTC	CASSQALSPYNEQFF
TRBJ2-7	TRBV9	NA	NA	TGTGCCAGCAGCGTAGGATCGGCCTACGAGCAGTACTTC	CASSVGSAYEQYF
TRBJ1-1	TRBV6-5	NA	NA	TGTGCCAGCAGTTCAGGGAACACTGAAGCTTTCTTT	CASSSGNTEAFF
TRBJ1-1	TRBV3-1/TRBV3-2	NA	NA	TGTGCCAGCAGCCCAAGAATGTCCGACACCTTGAACACTGAAGCTTTCTTT	CASSPRMSDTLNTEAFF
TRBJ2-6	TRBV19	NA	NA	TGTGCCAGTAGTCGGGGGTCTGGGGCCAACGTCCTGACTTTC	CASSRGSGANVLTF
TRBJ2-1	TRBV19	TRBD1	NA	TGTGCCAGCCGGGACAGAGGCAATGAGCAGTTCTTC	CASRDRGNEQFF
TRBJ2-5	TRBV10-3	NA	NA	TGTGCCATCAGAGAAGGGACTGTAGAGACCCAGTACTTC	CAIREGTVETQYF
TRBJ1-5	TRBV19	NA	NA	TGTGCCAGTAGTAAGGAAGGGCAGCCCCAGCATTTT	CASSKEGQPQHF
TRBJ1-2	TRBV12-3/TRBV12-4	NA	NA	TGTGCCAGCAGTCTAACTCTCGGTGGCTACACCTTC	CASSLTLGGYTF
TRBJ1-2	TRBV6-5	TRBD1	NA	TGTGCCAGCAGTAAACCGGGACAGGGTAATGGCTACACCTTC	CASSKPGQGNGYTF
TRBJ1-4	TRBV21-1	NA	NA	TGTGCCAGCAGCAAAAGGGCGGGGGCAACTAATGAAAAACTGTTTTTT	CASSKRAGATNEKLFF
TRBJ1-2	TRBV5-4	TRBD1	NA	TGTGCCAGCAGCCTGGACAGGGGTAACTATGGCTACACCTTC	CASSLDRGNYGYTF
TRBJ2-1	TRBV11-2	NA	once	TGTGCCAGCAGCTTCCAGGGCAATGAGCAGTTCTTC	CASSFQGNEQFF
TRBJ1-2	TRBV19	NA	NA	TGTGCCAGTACCATTACAGGGTTTAACTATGGCTACACCTTC	CASTITGFNYGYTF
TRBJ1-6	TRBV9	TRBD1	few	TGTGCCAGCAGCGCCCCCCGGACAGGGCGCTATAATTCACCCCTCCACTTT	CASSAPRTGRYNSPLHF
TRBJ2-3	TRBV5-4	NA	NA	TGTGCCAGCAGCCTAACACCGCACTACACAGATACGCAGTATTTT	CASSLTPHYTDTQYF
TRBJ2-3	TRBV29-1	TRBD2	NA	TGCAGCGCTGATAGCGGGGGGATTTTTAGCACAGATACGCAGTATTTT	CSADSGGIFSTDTQYF
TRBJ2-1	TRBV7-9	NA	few	TGTGCCAGCAGCTTAGGGTTCAAGCAGTTCTTC	CASSLGFKQFF
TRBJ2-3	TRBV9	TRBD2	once	TGTGCCAGCAGCGCTAGCGGGAGGGGCCCGGCAGATACGCAGTATTTT	CASSASGRGPADTQYF
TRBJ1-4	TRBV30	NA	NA	TGTGCCTGGAGTGTAAAGGGAGCGGGCGAAAAACTGTTTTTT	CAWSVKGAGEKLFF
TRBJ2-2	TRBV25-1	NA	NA	TGTGCCAGCAGTGATATTAGAGGCAGGGGTTTCGCCGGGGAGCTGTTTTTT	CASSDIRGRGFAGELFF
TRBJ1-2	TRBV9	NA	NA	TGTGCCAGCAGCGCCTCCGACAGGAACTATGGCTACACCTTC	CASSASDRNYGYTF
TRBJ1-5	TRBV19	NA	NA	TGTGCCAGTAGTATAACCCCCCAAGCCTATAGCAATCAGCCCCAGCATTTT	CASSITPQAYSNQPQHF
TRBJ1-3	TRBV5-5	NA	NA	TGTGCCAGCAACCTACAGGGCTCTGGAAACACCATATATTTT	CASNLQGSGNTIYF
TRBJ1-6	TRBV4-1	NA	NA	TGCGCCAGCAGCCAAGCACTCACCAGGAGCTCCTATAATTCACCCCTCCACTTT	CASSQALTRSSYNSPLHF
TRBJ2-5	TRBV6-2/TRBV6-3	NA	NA	TGTGCCAGCAGTTACCATTTCTCGGGGCGAGAGACCCAGTACTTC	CASSYHFSGRETQYF
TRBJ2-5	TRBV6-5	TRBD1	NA	TGTGCCAGCAGCTCTCCCGGGACAGGGAAGACCCAGTACTTC	CASSSPGTGKTQYF
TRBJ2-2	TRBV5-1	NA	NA	TGCGCCAGCAGCTTGGTGGGGACCGGGGAGCTGTTTTTT	CASSLVGTGELFF
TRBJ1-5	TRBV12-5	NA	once	TGTGCTAGTGGTTTGCTAGTTCGAAATCAGCCCCAGCATTTT	CASGLLVRNQPQHF
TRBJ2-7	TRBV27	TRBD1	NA	TGTGCCAGCAGTCAAATCGAGGGGGCGCGCGAGCAGTACTTC	CASSQIEGAREQYF
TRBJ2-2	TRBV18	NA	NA	TGTGCCAGCTACCAAGGGAACACCGGGGAGCTGTTTTTT	CASYQGNTGELFF
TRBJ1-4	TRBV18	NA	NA	TGTGCCAGCTCACCTAGGGTTGGAGAAACTAATGAAAAACTGTTTTTT	CASSPRVGETNEKLFF
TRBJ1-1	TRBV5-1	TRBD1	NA	TGCGCCAGCAGCTGGGGGACAGAGCTCTTGAACACTGAAGCTTTCTTT	CASSWGTELLNTEAFF
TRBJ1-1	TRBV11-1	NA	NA	TGTGCCAGCAGCTCCTGGACTGGAGACACTGAAGCTTTCTTT	CASSSWTGDTEAFF
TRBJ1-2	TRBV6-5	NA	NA	TGTGCCAGCAGTTACTCTAATCCAGGGGATGGCTACACCTTC	CASSYSNPGDGYTF